This T cell receptor (beta chain) derives from a study of cytomegalovirus exposure and HLA in healthy donors. Study background: Roughly 85 million unique TCRs from HLA-typed donors made up an early data release. Study results and caveats: In a later analysis, TCR beta V- and J-gene trimming was associated with a missense DCLRE1C variant. The sole available immune exposure information was CMV serostatus. Relative to equally common others, HLA-associated TCR beta chains showed greater clonal expansion in a later analysis.

To note about this clone: Its target is unknown.

With 60 Vbeta and 13 Jbeta primers, the PCR was carried out. Assay used: immunoSEQ multiplex PCR; TCRdb lists only in-frame clones, some missing. The sample includes 100,000 to 150,000 clones, 70% to 75% seen only once; the top ten take 7.3%. CDR1 is SGHTA and CDR2 is FQGNSA in the germline V gene. CDR3 length equals 15 residues. V dropped 1 base and J dropped 3; count of bases not matched to a gene: 2. Sequencing was carried out using PBMCs. This TCR was recovered from a male donor in good health and CMV-seronegative. The chain recombines TRBV7-2 with TRBJ2-1; 8 nucleotides line up with TRBD2. The CDR3 loop is CASSLELADYNEQFF. The CDR3 DNA reads TGTGCCAGCAGCTTAGAACTAGCGGACTACAATGAGCAGTTCTTC.